This entry lists 24 T cell receptor beta chains sequenced from one sample in a study of identical twins (dated by TCRdb to 2016 to 2017). Libraries were made using 5' RACE. These reads were obtained on an Illumina HiSeq 2000. TCRdb passed the public sequencing reads through fastp at Q25 and MiXCR, retaining productive beta sequences. Each entry merges the rows of one CDR3 protein and shows their most common DNA and genes. The sample table contains some 190,000 distinct CDR3 sequences; only one count was recorded for 15% to 20% of them. The top ten clonotypes cover 35% to 50% of the sample. This same sample was also part of a study on T cells expressing NK-cell markers.

Material: CD8+ T cells sorted from blood. Receptor source: a woman in her late teens or twenties in good health.

This chain's CDR3 is CATDVGREQYF. The CDR3 DNA sequence: TGTGCCACCGACGTTGGTCGCGAGCAGTACTTC. The chain uses TRBV2 and TRBJ2-7; D ambiguous. V was pared by 10 bases and J by 6 bases, with 13 bases between. The CDR3 spans 11 residues. CDR1 and CDR2 from the germline V gene are SNHLY and FYNNEI.

The chain joins TRBV6-5 to TRBJ2-3, with 9 bases aligning to TRBD1. CDR1 and CDR2 from the germline V gene are MNHEY and SVGAGI. The CDR3 runs 15 residues. V shed 2 bases and J 3 bases; nucleotides not matched to a gene: 3. The CDR3 DNA sequence: TGTGCCAGCAGTTACGGACAGGGGCTGACAGATACGCAGTATTTT. As protein: CASSYGQGLTDTQYF.

This sequence joins TRBV18 and TRBJ2-6; D is uncertain. This CDR3 contains 18 residues. Between the trimmed V and J ends, which lost 3 bases and 0 bases, there was a span of 15 bases. Germline CDR1 reads KGHSH; CDR2 reads LQKENI. The CDR3 protein is CASSPTAVPVSGANVLTF. As DNA, the CDR3 is TGTGCCAGCTCACCCACGGCGGTACCGGTCTCTGGGGCCAACGTCCTGACTTTC.

V gene TRBV19 combines with J gene TRBJ2-1; 9 bases map to TRBD2. The CDR3 is made up of 15 amino acids. Unmatched junction bases numbered 10, after V lost 5 bases and J lost 8 bases. Germline CDR1 is LNHDA and CDR2 is SQIVND (reference sequence). CDR3 nucleotide sequence: TGTGCCAGTAGTCGTAGCGGGGGCCCGCCAGATGAGCAGTTCTTC. This sequence encodes CASSRSGGPPDEQFF.

The chain couples TRBV5-5 to TRBJ2-7, with 7 bases identical to TRBD2. Germline-derived CDR1 and CDR2 are SGHKS and YYEKEE (reference sequence). The CDR3 length is 14 residues. With 5 bases clipped from V and 3 bases from J, the junction kept 8 bases outside the gene matches. The CDR3 reads CASRPPSGHYEQYF. The CDR3 DNA reads as TGTGCCAGCAGACCTCCTAGCGGACACTACGAGCAGTACTTC.

This clonotype was counted only a few times. This chain connects TRBV20-1 to TRBJ2-7, with 9 bases identical to TRBD2. The trim removed 1 base at V and 5 bases at J, leaving 6 bases unmatched. The CDR3 length is 14 residues. The V gene's germline CDR1 is DFQATT and CDR2 SNEGSKA (reference sequence). The CDR3 loop reads CSARVASGIHEQYF. The CDR3 nucleotides are TGCAGTGCTAGAGTCGCTAGCGGGATCCACGAGCAGTACTTC.

In its sample, this clonotype was seen a few times. J is TRBJ1-1 and V is TRBV6-1; TRBD1 agrees at 10 bases. CDR1 and CDR2 (germline): MNHNS, SASEGT. J was trimmed by 2 bases and V by 9 bases; bases with no gene match: 9. The CDR3 length is 15 residues. The CDR3 protein is CASRRGTGDNTEAFF. CDR3 coding DNA: TGTGCCAGTCGAAGGGGGACAGGGGACAACACTGAAGCTTTCTTT.

This clonotype occurred a few times. The chain employs TRBV12-3 or TRBV12-4 and TRBJ2-7; 9 bases map to TRBD1. The J segment lost 5 bases and the V segment lost 5 bases, leaving 7 bases of the junction unmatched. The CDR3 has 14 amino acids. CDR3 nucleotides: TGTGCCAGCAGTGATACGGGACAGGGCGACGAGCAGTACTTC. Translating it yields CASSDTGQGDEQYF.

Here the CDR3 DNA reads TGTGCCAGCACGGGGCGGACCGGGGAGCTGTTTTTT. It yields the protein CASTGRTGELFF. This rearrangement joins TRBV9 to TRBJ2-2; D possibly matches TRBD1 or TRBD2 (5 bases each). CDR1 SGDLS and CDR2 YYNGEE come from the germline V gene. The CDR3 has 12 residues. Trimming left V 6 bases short and J 5 bases short, with 8 bases between.

The chain couples TRBV7-9 to TRBJ2-5; 7 bases are shared with TRBD1. Per germline, CDR1 SEHNR and CDR2 FQNEAQ (reference sequence). This CDR3 has 14 amino acids. The ends lost 5 bases at V and 2 bases at J; junction bases unmatched: 5. Written as DNA, the CDR3 is TGTGCCAGCAGCCAGCCGGGACAGCAAGAGACCCAGTACTTC. This gives the protein CASSQPGQQETQYF.

The rearrangement uses TRBV5-1 and TRBJ2-7; no clear D. Looked up from germline, CDR1 is SGHRS and CDR2 is YFSETQ. The germline V and J ends were trimmed by 4 bases and 0 bases, with 11 bases remaining between them. The CDR3 is 14 amino acids. CDR3 region: CASSPDAFSYEQYF. CDR3 DNA: TGCGCCAGCAGCCCGGACGCCTTCTCCTACGAGCAGTACTTC.

This chain links TRBV15 with TRBJ2-7, with D maybe TRBD2 (7 bases). Germline CDR1 and CDR2: LNHNV and YYDKDF (reference sequence). Trimming stripped 8 bases from V and 9 bases from J, with 14 bases between. The CDR3 consists of 11 residues. The CDR3 DNA sequence: TGTGCCACCGCTGGGGGCGGGGGGCAGTACTTC. This codes for CATAGGGGQYF.

This rearrangement joins TRBV7-2 to TRBJ2-1; the D is unclear. The germline V and J ends were trimmed by 5 bases and 0 bases, with 11 bases remaining between them. Germline CDR1 and CDR2: SGHTA and FQGNSA. This CDR3 has 15 residues. In DNA form, the CDR3 reads TGTGCCAGCAGCCCTTACAGATCCTCCTACAATGAGCAGTTCTTC. As protein: CASSPYRSSYNEQFF.

This clonotype was detected only a few times. The chain joins TRBV7-2 to TRBJ2-7; D gene unclear. Germline V gives CDR1 SGHTA, CDR2 FQGNSA. V was cut by 4 bases and J by 5 bases, with 15 bases left in between. This CDR3 has 14 residues. CDR3 in amino acids: CASSSVAAFHEQYF. CDR3 DNA: TGTGCCAGCAGCTCCGTCGCCGCGTTCCACGAGCAGTACTTC.

This chain connects TRBV12-3 or TRBV12-4 to TRBJ2-5, with D perhaps matching TRBD2 (6 bases). Trimming took 5 bases from V and 6 from J, leaving 22 bases between them. The CDR3 covers 16 residues. This CDR3 is CASSRGTSQVMQTQYF. The CDR3, as DNA: TGTGCCAGCAGTAGAGGGACTTCCCAAGTCATGCAGACCCAGTACTTC.

This clonotype has a handful of counts. The rearrangement uses TRBV9 and TRBJ1-2; D is unclear. The germline gives CDR1 SGDLS, CDR2 YYNGEE. Trimming shortened V by 3 bases and J by 5 bases, and 5 bases separated the two germline ends. This CDR3 comprises 11 residues. CDR3 loop: CASSGLYGYTF. The CDR3 coding sequence is TGTGCCAGCAGCGGATTATATGGCTACACCTTC.

CDR3 sequence reads: CASSWGLNGNEQFF. The CDR3 DNA sequence: TGTGCCAGCAGCTGGGGACTCAACGGCAATGAGCAGTTCTTC. V gene TRBV7-9 combines with J gene TRBJ2-1, with D perhaps matching TRBD2 (6 bases). Germline V CDR1 and CDR2: SEHNR, FQNEAQ (reference sequence). The CDR3 sequence is 14 residues long. Trimming took off 4 bases at V and 6 bases at J, with 13 bases between the two ends.

The chain joins TRBV2 to TRBJ1-6; D perhaps matches TRBD1 (6 bases). Per germline, CDR1 SNHLY and CDR2 FYNNEI. CDR3 length: 15 residues. Trimming took 8 bases from V and 5 from J, leaving 16 bases between them. Here the CDR3 reads CASGSGTLNNSPLHF. DNA for the CDR3: TGTGCCAGCGGGTCCGGGACATTAAATAATTCACCCCTCCACTTT. Drawing the rest from reference TRBV2 and TRBJ1-6, the complete variable domain is EPEVTQTPSHQVTQMGQEVILRCVPISNHLYFYWYRQILGQKVEFLVSFYNNEISEKSEIFDDQFSVERPDGSNFTLKIRSTKLEDSAMYFCASGSGTLNNSPLHFGNGTRLTVT.

This chain connects TRBV20-1 to TRBJ2-7; TRBD2 aligns across 10 bases. This CDR3 has 17 residues. Germline lookup yields CDR1 DFQATT and CDR2 SNEGSKA (reference sequence). Trimming took 5 bases from V and 6 from J; bases not matched to a gene: 19. CDR3 DNA sequence: TGCAGTGCTCCGATGGGGCTAGCGGGAGAAAGTACAGGCGAGCAGTACTTC. Residues: CSAPMGLAGESTGEQYF.

The chain recombines TRBV2 with TRBJ2-4; no firm D call. The CDR3 sequence is 10 residues long. Trimming took 6 bases from V and 6 from J, leaving 3 bases between them. Germline-derived CDR1 and CDR2 are SNHLY and FYNNEI. The CDR3 reads CASRANIQYF. The CDR3 region has the DNA TGTGCCAGCAGGGCAAACATTCAGTACTTC.

This chain joins TRBV6-6 and TRBJ2-7; TRBD1 is a possible D gene (6 bases). V was trimmed by 6 bases and J by 3 bases, leaving 12 bases between them. CDR3 size: 13 residues. Germline assignment: CDR1 MNHNY and CDR2 SVGAGI (reference sequence). The CDR3 here is CASSRDKHYEQYF. CDR3 in DNA: TGTGCCAGCAGCAGGGACAAGCACTACGAGCAGTACTTC.

This clonotype was detected only a few times. CDR3 protein: CASSEETSGTKNIQYF. The CDR3 DNA sequence: TGCGCCAGCAGTGAGGAGACTAGCGGGACGAAAAACATTCAGTACTTC. The chain uses TRBV10-2 and TRBJ2-4, with 11 bases aligning to TRBD2. Germline loops: CDR1 WSHSY, CDR2 SAAADI. The CDR3 has 16 residues. Trimming at V came to 2 bases and at J to 4 bases, leaving 4 bases not matched to a gene.

This chain connects TRBV7-6 to TRBJ2-1; tentatively, D is TRBD2 (6 bases). Deletions cut 5 bases from V and 0 bases from J, with 11 bases between. From germline, CDR1 is SGHVS and CDR2 FNYEAQ. This CDR3 region has 15 residues. This chain's CDR3 is CASSRDFSSYNEQFF. DNA for the CDR3: TGTGCCAGCAGCCGGGACTTCAGCTCCTACAATGAGCAGTTCTTC.

This clonotype came up a few times. The V gene is TRBV6-2 or TRBV6-3, the J gene TRBJ2-1; TRBD2 is a possible D gene (6 bases). The CDR3 has 15 amino acids. The V gene lost 2 bases and the J gene lost 7 bases, with 15 bases spanning the gap. Germline V gives CDR1 MNHEY, CDR2 SVGEGT. The CDR3 reads CASSYESGERNEQFF. The CDR3 DNA sequence: TGTGCCAGCAGTTACGAGTCGGGGGAGAGGAATGAGCAGTTCTTC.